This entry lists 32 T cell receptor beta chains sequenced from one sample in a study of spatial heterogeneity in lung cancer. TCRdb fed the 5' RACE reads into MiXCR, producing one record per CDR3 protein. Of just over 70,000 distinct CDR3 sequences listed, 8% to 10% were seen once; the top ten hold approximately 1.8%. The time point is: blood at routine non-recurrence follow-up after resection. This material consisted of PBMCs, taken at follow-up. The receptors originated from a female donor with early-stage non-small cell lung cancer.

The V call is TRBV12-3 or TRBV12-4, the J call TRBJ1-2; TRBD1 might be the D (6 bases). The CDR3 extends over 13 amino acids. V was pared by 4 bases and J by 4 bases, with 10 bases between. CDR3 DNA: TGTGCCAGCAGTTCGGACAGCGTCTATGGCTACACCTTC. This codes for CASSSDSVYGYTF.

This clonotype was detected many times. The chain is built from TRBV15 and TRBJ2-5, with D unclear. The CDR3 length is 13 residues. The germline V and J ends were trimmed by 0 bases and 5 bases, with 7 bases remaining between them. Germline CDR1 reads LNHNV; CDR2 reads YYDKDF (reference sequence). In DNA form, the CDR3 reads TGTGCCACCAGCAGAGATCCCAGTGAGACCCAGTACTTC. It is translated as CATSRDPSETQYF.

The rearrangement joins TRBV5-1 to TRBJ2-5; D is unresolved. Germline V lookup: CDR1 SGHRS, CDR2 YFSETQ. Trimming cost V 4 bases and J 0 bases, with 4 bases left between them. The CDR3 spans 12 residues. Here the CDR3 DNA reads TGCGCCAGCAGCGTGTACCAAGAGACCCAGTACTTC. Its translation: CASSVYQETQYF.

This clonotype has at least ten counts. The J gene is TRBJ1-5, the V gene TRBV30; D gene ambiguous. V lost 3 bases and J lost 4, with 13 bases in between. The V gene's germline CDR1 is GTSNPN and CDR2 SVGIG (reference sequence). The CDR3 loop spans 14 amino acids. The chain's CDR3 is CAWSASQGNQPQHF. For the CDR3, the DNA is TGTGCCTGGAGCGCCTCGCAAGGGAATCAGCCCCAGCATTTT.

The chain carries TRBV13 and TRBJ2-1; D is uncertain. The CDR3 extends over 13 amino acids. Per the germline V gene, CDR1 is PRHDT and CDR2 is FYEKMQ (reference sequence). Trimming took off 2 bases at V and 6 bases at J, with 8 bases between the two ends. The CDR3, as DNA: TGTGCCAGCAGCTTAAAGCTAGGCAATGAGCAGTTCTTC. Its protein is CASSLKLGNEQFF.

Ten or more counts support this clonotype. The J gene is TRBJ1-4, the V gene TRBV9; D is undetermined. CDR3 length: 17 residues. Germline lookup yields CDR1 SGDLS and CDR2 YYNGEE. Trimming pared 4 bases from V and 4 bases from J, leaving 20 bases between. Here the CDR3 reads CASSPLEGTPFNEKLFF. For the CDR3, the DNA is TGTGCCAGCAGCCCCCTCGAGGGAACGCCCTTTAATGAAAAACTGTTTTTT. Full variable domain (remainder filled in from reference TRBV9 and TRBJ1-4): DSGVTQTPKHLITATGQRVTLRCSPRSGDLSVYWYQQSLDQGLQFLIQYYNGEERAKGNILERFSAQQFPDLHSELNLSSLELGDSALYFCASSPLEGTPFNEKLFFGSGTQLSVL.

The rearrangement links TRBV14 to TRBJ2-1, with TRBD2 as a possible D gene (5 bases). The CDR3 runs to 15 residues. Deletions cut 2 bases from V and 0 bases from J, with 8 bases between. Germline values: CDR1 SGHDN, CDR2 FVKESK. Here the CDR3 DNA reads TGTGCCAGCAGCCAAAATCGGGACTCCTACAATGAGCAGTTCTTC. This encodes CASSQNRDSYNEQFF.

The rearrangement joins TRBV10-3 to TRBJ2-2; 7 bases line up with TRBD1. V trimming: 7 bases; J trimming: 5 bases; junction bases outside the gene matches: 7. CDR1 ENHRY and CDR2 SYGVKD come from the germline V gene. This CDR3 contains 14 residues. The CDR3 coding sequence is TGTGCCATCATGGGGACCAGGGGGACCGGGGAGCTGTTTTTT. This sequence encodes CAIMGTRGTGELFF.

V is TRBV5-1 and J is TRBJ2-1; no clear D. Trimming stripped 4 bases from V and 9 bases from J, with 14 bases between. CDR3 length: 13 residues. Germline V gene lookup returns CDR1 SGHRS and CDR2 YFSETQ. The CDR3 sequence is CASSLDRSGEQFF. The CDR3 DNA reads TGCGCCAGCAGCCTGGACCGGAGTGGTGAGCAGTTCTTC.

The table lists this clonotype with many counts. The chain has TRBV5-1 and TRBJ2-1; the match to TRBD2 covers 11 bases. Trimming took 4 bases from V and 10 from J; bases not matched to a gene: 7. Germline loops: CDR1 SGHRS, CDR2 YFSETQ. The CDR3 has 14 residues. The CDR3 coding sequence is TGCGCCAGCAGCCCCACTAGCGGGAGCTGGGAGCAGTTCTTC. Its translation: CASSPTSGSWEQFF.

By share, this clonotype counts as medium-sized. V gene TRBV12-3 or TRBV12-4 combines with J gene TRBJ2-2, with a tentative D call TRBD2 (5 bases). The CDR3 is made up of 15 amino acids. V was shortened by 0 bases and J by 4 bases, with 9 bases between the two germline ends. CDR3 DNA: TGTGCCAGCAGTTTAGCCGGGGTCGCCACCGGGGAGCTGTTTTTT. It specifies CASSLAGVATGELFF.

This clonotype turned up a few times. The chain is built from TRBV27 and TRBJ1-1; TRBD1 agrees at 10 bases. V trimming: 4 bases; J trimming: 2 bases; junction bases outside the gene matches: 4. The CDR3 is made up of 15 amino acids. Germline V gene data show CDR1 as MNHEY and CDR2 as SMNVEV (reference sequence). CDR3 protein: CASSSRDRGNTEAFF. In DNA, the CDR3 is TGTGCCAGCAGTTCTAGGGACAGGGGAAACACTGAAGCTTTCTTT.

There are many counts of this clonotype. The chain is built from TRBV12-3 or TRBV12-4 and TRBJ2-1; D gene unclear. The CDR3 extends over 12 amino acids. The V and J ends lost 8 bases and 8 bases respectively, with 13 bases between them. The chain's CDR3 is CASGRASDEQFF. CDR3 nucleotide sequence: TGTGCCAGCGGTAGGGCGAGCGATGAGCAGTTCTTC.

This clonotype was detected only a few times. The CDR3 reads CASTWGENTEAFF. CDR3 in DNA: TGTGCCAGCACCTGGGGGGAAAACACTGAAGCTTTCTTT. The rearrangement uses TRBV6-6 and TRBJ1-1, with D tentatively TRBD1 (5 bases). Germline CDR1 and CDR2: MNHNY and SVGAGI (reference sequence). The length of the CDR3 is 13 residues. The ends were cut back, 7 bases at V and 2 bases at J, with 11 bases in the middle.

The table lists this clonotype with a count of one. This may arise from a read error, as a much more abundant clone is one base away. The CDR3 sequence is CSADLLTNGQYF. CDR3 DNA: TGCAGTGCTGACCTTTTGACTAACGGGCAGTACTTC. This chain links TRBV20-1 with TRBJ2-7; tentatively, D is TRBD2 (5 bases). Trimming removed 5 bases from V and 9 bases from J, with 17 bases in between. This CDR3 region has 12 residues. Germline CDR1 DFQATT, CDR2 SNEGSKA (reference sequence).

In its sample, this clonotype was seen many times. This chain links TRBV4-1 with TRBJ2-2, with D possibly TRBD2 on 5 matching bases. Germline CDR1 and CDR2: MGHRA and YSYEKL. The CDR3 is 16 amino acids. V dropped 3 bases and J dropped 0 bases, with 11 bases sitting between them. The DNA of the CDR3 is TGCGCCAGCAGCCAGGAAAGCGGTACGAACACCGGGGAGCTGTTTTTT. Protein: CASSQESGTNTGELFF.

This clonotype was observed a handful of times. The rearrangement joins TRBV6-1 to TRBJ2-3; TRBD1 matches 7 bases. CDR3 length: 16 residues. Germline trimming cut 3 bases from V and 6 bases from J; bases unmatched to any gene: 12. Germline values: CDR1 MNHNS, CDR2 SASEGT. CDR3 amino acids: CASSDRGSVAIDTQYF. The CDR3, as DNA: TGTGCCAGCAGTGACAGGGGGTCGGTAGCTATTGATACGCAGTATTTT.

The sample holds a few counts of this clonotype. V and J are TRBV7-9 and TRBJ2-1; the match to TRBD2 covers 10 bases. Losses at the gene ends were 5 bases for V and 4 bases for J; bases not matched to a gene: 11. The CDR3 extends over 17 amino acids. Germline CDR1 reads SEHNR; CDR2 reads FQNEAQ (reference sequence). The CDR3 sequence: CASSPPPSGRGYNEQFF. The DNA of the CDR3 is TGTGCCAGCAGCCCCCCCCCGAGCGGGAGGGGATACAATGAGCAGTTCTTC.

There are many counts of this clonotype. This chain links TRBV25-1 with TRBJ2-1, with 9 bases lining up with TRBD1. The CDR3 is made up of 15 amino acids. The junction had 11 bases not matched to a gene; V was cut back by 6 bases and J by 8 bases. The germline gives CDR1 MGHDK, CDR2 SYGVNS. The CDR3 nucleotides are TGTGCCAGCAGCGACCCACGCGGGACAGGGCATGAGCAGTTCTTC. Amino acids: CASSDPRGTGHEQFF.

This clonotype showed up many times. V is TRBV5-1 and J is TRBJ2-7, with TRBD2 as a possible D gene (6 bases). This CDR3 is 15 amino acids long. V lost 0 bases and J 2 bases, leaving 12 bases between the germline ends. Per the germline V gene, CDR1 is SGHRS and CDR2 is YFSETQ. The DNA for the CDR3 is TGCGCCAGCAGCTTGGTACTAGCTGTCACCTACGAGCAGTACTTC. Translating gives CASSLVLAVTYEQYF.

This sequence joins TRBV28 and TRBJ1-1; D unclear. CDR3 length: 14 amino acids. V was cut by 3 bases and J by 0 bases, with 8 bases left in between. Germline-derived CDR1 and CDR2 are MDHEN and SYDVKM. CDR3 loop: CASSLPSMNTEAFF. CDR3 nucleotides: TGTGCCAGCAGTTTGCCCAGCATGAACACTGAAGCTTTCTTT.

This clonotype has ten or more counts. V usage is TRBV2 and J usage is TRBJ2-1; D perhaps matches TRBD1 (5 bases). CDR1 is SNHLY and CDR2 is FYNNEI in the germline V gene. Trimming removed 2 bases at V and 8 bases at J, with 16 bases between. This CDR3 contains 15 residues. CDR3 in DNA: TGTGCCAGCAGTGAAAGTGCAGGGTTAATTCATGAGCAGTTCTTC. Residues: CASSESAGLIHEQFF.

This clonotype showed up many times. V gene TRBV10-1 combines with J gene TRBJ2-6, with a tentative D call TRBD1 (5 bases). The germline V and J ends were trimmed by 4 bases and 2 bases, with 6 bases remaining between them. The length of the CDR3 is 14 residues. Germline CDR1 WNHNN, CDR2 SYGVQD (reference sequence). CDR3 region: CASSGTTGANVLTF. CDR3 DNA sequence: TGCGCCAGCAGTGGGACAACTGGGGCCAACGTCCTGACTTTC.

This clonotype was picked up many times. The chain links TRBV5-1 to TRBJ2-1; TRBD1 aligns across 9 bases. CDR3 length equals 15 residues. Germline loops: CDR1 SGHRS, CDR2 YFSETQ. The V gene end was trimmed by 2 bases and the J gene end by 4 bases; junction bases not matched to a gene: 4. CDR3 DNA: TGCGCCAGCAGCTTTGGACAGGGGAATTACAATGAGCAGTTCTTC. Its translation is CASSFGQGNYNEQFF.

In its sample, this clonotype was seen many times. V gene TRBV13 combines with J gene TRBJ2-5; D possibly uses TRBD1 or TRBD2 (5 bases each). The V gene lost 5 bases and the J gene lost 5 bases, with 15 bases spanning the gap. The CDR3 has 14 amino acids. Germline V gene data show CDR1 as PRHDT and CDR2 as FYEKMQ (reference sequence). CDR3 nucleotides: TGTGCCAGCAGCCCCCGGGGACCCGGGGAGACCCAGTACTTC. Amino acids: CASSPRGPGETQYF. Full variable domain (remainder filled in from reference TRBV13 and TRBJ2-5): AAGVIQSPRHLIKEKRETATLKCYPIPRHDTVYWYQQGPGQDPQFLISFYEKMQSDKGSIPDRFSAQQFSDYHSELNMSSLELGDSALYFCASSPRGPGETQYFGPGTRLLVL.

This clonotype was found many times. The V call is TRBV28, the J call TRBJ2-5; 8 bases align to TRBD1. The V segment lost 7 bases and the J segment 4 bases; nucleotides outside the gene matches: 8. This CDR3 spans 14 amino acids. Germline CDR1 MDHEN, CDR2 SYDVKM. CDR3 coding DNA: TGTGCCAGCAACAGACAGGGGCGGGGAGAGACCCAGTACTTC. Its translation: CASNRQGRGETQYF.

This clonotype was seen ten or more times. The CDR3 is CASSGLTAQETQYF. DNA for the CDR3: TGTGCCAGCAGTGGGCTCACCGCTCAAGAGACCCAGTACTTC. The chain joins TRBV2 to TRBJ2-5; D is unclear. CDR3 length equals 14 residues. V was pared by 4 bases and J by 2 bases, with 11 bases between. CDR1 is SNHLY, CDR2 FYNNEI, per germline.

This clonotype has just one count. The CDR3 region has the DNA TGTGCCAGCAGCCAAACCCCTCCAGGGACTAGCGGGGGTGGGCAGTTCTTC. Protein sequence: CASSQTPPGTSGGGQFF. The V and J genes are TRBV3-1 and TRBJ2-1; the match to TRBD2 covers 14 bases. The CDR3 sequence is 17 residues long. Germline V gene data show CDR1 as LGHDT and CDR2 as YNNKEL (reference sequence). With V trimmed by 2 bases and J by 12 bases, 12 bases remained unmatched.

In this sample, this clonotype turned up many times. The rearrangement uses TRBV19 and TRBJ2-7; D perhaps matches TRBD2 (5 bases). The CDR3 consists of 16 residues. Germline V CDR1 and CDR2: LNHDA, SQIVND (reference sequence). V was pared by 3 bases and J by 3 bases, with 18 bases between. CDR3 in DNA: TGTGCCAGTAGTATTCGGACGCTCGACGGGATCTACGAGCAGTACTTC. This gives the protein CASSIRTLDGIYEQYF.

The rearrangement uses TRBV20-1 and TRBJ1-2; 11 bases align to TRBD1. Germline V lookup: CDR1 DFQATT, CDR2 SNEGSKA (reference sequence). The V gene end was trimmed by 7 bases and the J gene end by 4 bases; junction bases not matched to a gene: 14. This CDR3 has 16 residues. The chain's CDR3 is CSVPGQGASSSYGYTF. In DNA form, the CDR3 reads TGCAGTGTACCAGGACAGGGGGCGTCGAGTAGCTATGGCTACACCTTC.

In this sample, this clonotype turned up many times. This chain joins TRBV5-1 and TRBJ2-1; 9 nucleotides match TRBD2. Trimming removed 4 bases from V and 7 bases from J; junction bases left unmatched: 6. CDR1 is SGHRS, CDR2 YFSETQ, per germline. The CDR3 loop spans 14 amino acids. This CDR3 is CASSPGTSSNEQFF. The CDR3 DNA reads as TGCGCCAGCAGCCCTGGGACTAGCAGTAATGAGCAGTTCTTC. Drawing the rest from reference TRBV5-1 and TRBJ2-1, the complete variable domain is KAGVTQTPRYLIKTRGQQVTLSCSPISGHRSVSWYQQTPGQGLQFLFEYFSETQRNKGNFPGRFSGRQFSNSRSEMNVSTLELGDSALYLCASSPGTSSNEQFFGPGTRLTVL.

CDR3: CASSQDSPGGPYNEQFF. DNA of the CDR3: TGCGCCAGCAGCCAAGATTCCCCGGGAGGCCCCTACAATGAGCAGTTCTTC. This chain links TRBV4-1 with TRBJ2-1; the match to TRBD2 covers 7 bases. J was trimmed by 2 bases and V by 0 bases; bases with no gene match: 7. Germline CDR1 and CDR2: MGHRA and YSYEKL. The CDR3 runs 17 residues.